This entry is about one TCR beta chain. Researchers ran the PCR with 60 Vbeta and 13 Jbeta primers. Produced via immunoSEQ multiplex PCR; TCRdb's table is partial and in-frame only. Among approximately 140,000 clones listed, roughly four fifths were seen once. Germline loops: CDR1 MNHEY, CDR2 SMNVEV (reference sequence). V was trimmed by 6 bases and J by 2 bases, leaving 11 bases between them. The CDR3 is 14 residues long. The data belong to a study of cytomegalovirus exposure and HLA in healthy donors. Participants comprised healthy donors of bone marrow. The clonotype was recovered from a man in his forties or fifties in good health and CMV-seropositive. Sequenced sample: PBMCs. This chain joins TRBV27 and TRBJ2-1; D might be TRBD1 (6 bases). CDR3 loop: CASSNRDTYNEQFF. The CDR3 DNA reads TGTGCCAGCAGCAACCGGGACACCTACAATGAGCAGTTCTTC.